This TCR beta chain was recovered during a study of blood T cell repertoires in COVID-19. The CDR3 is 13 residues long. The V gene lost 4 bases and the J gene lost 2 bases, with 10 bases spanning the gap. The germline gives CDR1 GTSNPN, CDR2 SVGIG (reference sequence). Using immunoSEQ multiplex PCR, the repertoire was profiled, and TCRdb retains in-frame clones only, with some absent. The table includes around 300,000 clones, around 90% detected once. The chain combines TRBV30 with TRBJ2-3; the D gene is possibly TRBD1 (6 bases). This receptor was taken from a woman aged 40 to 50 who had recovered from COVID-19. Sequenced input: peripheral blood. CDR3 nucleotide sequence: TGTGCCTGGACGACAGGAAACACAGATACGCAGTATTTT. This translates into CAWTTGNTDTQYF.